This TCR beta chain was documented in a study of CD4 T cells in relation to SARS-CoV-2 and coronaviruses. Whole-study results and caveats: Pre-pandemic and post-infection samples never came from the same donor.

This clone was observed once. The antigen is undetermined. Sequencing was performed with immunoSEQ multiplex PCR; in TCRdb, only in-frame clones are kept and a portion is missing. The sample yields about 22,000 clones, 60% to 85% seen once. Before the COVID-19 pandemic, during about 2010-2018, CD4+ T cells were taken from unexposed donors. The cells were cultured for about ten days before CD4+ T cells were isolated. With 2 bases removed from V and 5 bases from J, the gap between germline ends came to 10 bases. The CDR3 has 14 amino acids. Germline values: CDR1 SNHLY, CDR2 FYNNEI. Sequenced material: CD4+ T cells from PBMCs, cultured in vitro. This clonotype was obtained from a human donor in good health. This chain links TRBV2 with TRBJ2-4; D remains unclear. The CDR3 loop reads CASSERTYQNIQYF. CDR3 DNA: TGTGCCAGCAGTGAAAGGACCTACCAAAACATTCAGTACTTC.